Below are 9 T cell receptor beta chains sequenced from a single sample in a study of T cell responses to AZD1222 COVID-19 vaccine. Produced via immunoSEQ multiplex PCR; TCRdb's table is partial and in-frame only. The sample holds about 150,000 clones, less than 90% seen once. This sample comprised peripheral blood, obtained on day 0 of MenACWY control vaccination. These receptors were taken from an adult in good health.

The DNA of the CDR3 is TGCGCCAGCAGCAGGGTTGGGTACAATGAGCAGTTCTTC. Protein product: CASSRVGYNEQFF. The V and J genes are TRBV5-1 and TRBJ2-1; D is uncertain. V lost 4 bases and J 4 bases, leaving 9 bases between the germline ends. The germline CDR1 and CDR2 sequences are SGHRS and YFSETQ. CDR3 length: 13 residues.

The V gene is TRBV19, the J gene TRBJ1-1, with 8 bases fitting TRBD1. Trimming took 7 bases from V and 2 from J; bases not matched to a gene: 6. The germline gives CDR1 LNHDA, CDR2 SQIVND (reference sequence). The CDR3 length is 14 residues. CDR3 amino acids: CASIPQGGNTEAFF. CDR3 nucleotide sequence: TGTGCCAGTATCCCACAGGGGGGCAACACTGAAGCTTTCTTT.

The chain links TRBV5-4 to TRBJ1-6; D not certain. The V gene's germline CDR1 is SGHNT and CDR2 YYREEE (reference sequence). The CDR3 spans 13 residues. Trimming removed 5 bases from V and 10 bases from J, with 13 bases in between. DNA of the CDR3: TGTGCCAGCAGGGCTGGACCAGCCTCACCCCTCCACTTT. As protein: CASRAGPASPLHF. The variable domain in full, completed from reference TRBV5-4 and TRBJ1-6, reads ETGVTQSPTHLIKTRGQQVTLRCSSQSGHNTVSWYQQALGQGPQFIFQYYREEENGRGNFPPRFSGLQFPNYSSELNVNALELDDSALYLCASRAGPASPLHFGNGTRLTVT.

The chain joins TRBV4-1 to TRBJ2-3; D unclear. In germline, CDR1 is MGHRA, CDR2 YSYEKL. This CDR3 contains 11 residues. Trimming removed 8 bases at V and 4 bases at J, with 7 bases between. The CDR3 sequence: CASSVADTQYF. CDR3 coding DNA: TGCGCCAGCTCGGTTGCAGATACGCAGTATTTT.

The chain employs TRBV6-5 and TRBJ2-2, with D possibly matching TRBD1 (6 bases). Per the germline V gene, CDR1 is MNHEY and CDR2 is SVGAGI. Trimming cost V 6 bases and J 4 bases, with 12 bases left between them. The CDR3 totals 14 residues. The CDR3 DNA reads TGTGCCAGCAGGAAACAGGGATTCACCGGGGAGCTGTTTTTT. This encodes CASRKQGFTGELFF.

The genes are TRBV5-1 and TRBJ2-4, with TRBD1 matching 10 bases. Germline V lookup: CDR1 SGHRS, CDR2 YFSETQ. The CDR3 consists of 15 residues. The V gene end was trimmed by 7 bases and the J gene end by 1 base; junction bases not matched to a gene: 5. The CDR3 bases are TGCGCCAGCTCCGACAGGGGGCTTGCCAAAAACATTCAGTACTTC. Protein sequence: CASSDRGLAKNIQYF.

The rearrangement links TRBV27 to TRBJ2-7, with D tentatively TRBD2 (6 bases). The CDR3 consists of 13 residues. The V and J ends lost 0 bases and 4 bases respectively, with 7 bases between them. Germline V gives CDR1 MNHEY, CDR2 SMNVEV (reference sequence). The chain's CDR3 is CASSLSEGYEQYF. In DNA, the CDR3 is TGTGCCAGCAGTTTATCGGAGGGATACGAGCAGTACTTC.

The chain employs TRBV7-9 and TRBJ2-2, with D perhaps TRBD2 (5 bases). The CDR3 covers 15 residues. V lost 2 bases, J lost 3 bases, and 10 bases lay in between. The germline V gene encodes CDR1 SEHNR and CDR2 FQNEAQ (reference sequence). The CDR3 DNA is TGTGCCAGCAGCTTAATGCTAGCTTACACCGGGGAGCTGTTTTTT. Protein sequence: CASSLMLAYTGELFF.

This chain joins TRBV5-6 and TRBJ2-7; TRBD1 aligns across 7 bases. V shed 3 bases and J 3 bases; nucleotides not matched to a gene: 3. The CDR3 extends over 13 amino acids. From germline, CDR1 is SGHDT and CDR2 YYEEEE. CDR3 loop: CASSSWDSYEQYV. As DNA, the CDR3 is TGTGCCAGCAGCTCATGGGACAGCTACGAGCAGTACGTC.